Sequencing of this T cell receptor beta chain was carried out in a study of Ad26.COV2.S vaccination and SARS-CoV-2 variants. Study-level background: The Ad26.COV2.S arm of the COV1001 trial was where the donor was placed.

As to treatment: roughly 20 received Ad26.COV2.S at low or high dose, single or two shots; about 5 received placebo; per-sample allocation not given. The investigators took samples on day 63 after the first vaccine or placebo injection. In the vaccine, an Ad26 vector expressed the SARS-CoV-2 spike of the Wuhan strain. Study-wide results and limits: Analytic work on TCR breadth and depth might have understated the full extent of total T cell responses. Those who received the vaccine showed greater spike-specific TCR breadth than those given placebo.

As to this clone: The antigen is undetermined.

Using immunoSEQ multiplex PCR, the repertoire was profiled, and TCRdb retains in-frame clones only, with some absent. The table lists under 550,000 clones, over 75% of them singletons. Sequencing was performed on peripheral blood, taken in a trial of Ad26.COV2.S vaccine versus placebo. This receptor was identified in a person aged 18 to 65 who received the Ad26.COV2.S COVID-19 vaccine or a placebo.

The CDR3 loop reads CASSISGQGYFTEAFF. CDR3 coding DNA: TGTGCCAGTAGTATAAGTGGACAAGGCTACTTTACTGAAGCTTTCTTT. This chain uses TRBV19 with TRBJ1-1; maybe TRBD1 (5 bases). The CDR3 is made up of 16 amino acids. Germline values: CDR1 LNHDA, CDR2 SQIVND (reference sequence). Trimming shortened V by 2 bases and J by 5 bases, and 18 bases separated the two germline ends.